Included here is one T cell receptor beta chain sequence, with context. The antigen is not known. CDR3 length: 13 residues. Germline-derived CDR1 and CDR2 are SNHLY and FYNNEI. V lost 6 bases, J lost 9 bases, and 15 bases lay in between. Tregs were sorted as CD4+CD25+CD127-/low cells. Findings of the study overall: Tumor memory CD4+ T cell TCR gene usage clustered with blood and lymph node memory CD4+ cells and lymph node naive CD4+ cells. Tumor Treg TCRs overlapped most with tumor naive CD4+ cells.

TCRdb re-called the 5' RACE reads through MiXCR, storing one row per CDR3 protein. In the table there are about 32,000 distinct CDR3 sequences, 27% of which are singletons. The specimen sequenced was tumor-infiltrating Tregs sorted from the breast tumor. The receptor comes from a female donor with breast cancer. V is TRBV2 and J is TRBJ1-5; D is unresolved. Written as DNA, the CDR3 is TGTGCCAGCAGACTTGACGGTGGTGGGCCCCAGCATTTT. Its translation is CASRLDGGGPQHF.